Below, 18 T cell receptor beta chains from the same sample are listed, as sequenced in a study of vaccination and CD4 T cells after COVID-19 (dated by TCRdb to the early 2020s). What this sample's treatment or condition label stands for: approximately 11-day PBMC culture with coronavirus spike peptide pools or control peptides (ViraFEST assay). CD4+ T cells from unexposed donors were collected before the COVID-19 pandemic (2011-2018). Their target antigens are unknown. Receptor amplification or capture employed PCR. The sequencer was an Illumina iSeq 100. DNA from cultured CD4+ T cells was subjected to TCR sequencing with the Oncomine TCR Beta short-read assay at the Johns Hopkins FTIC core. TCRdb redid the processing of the public reads, applying fastp at Q25 and MiXCR, and retained in-frame beta chains. Rows are unified per CDR3 protein, each entry keeping the most common DNA and genes. Present in this sample are 4,000 to 5,000 distinct CDR3 sequences, around 35% of which were seen just once. Less than 55% of the sample goes to the ten largest clones.

The sequenced sample consisted of CD4+ T cells from blood, cultured in vitro. The source is a human donor in good health.

This clonotype was detected only a few times. The V call is TRBV10-1, the J call TRBJ1-1, with D unresolved. V was clipped by 0 bases and J by 4 bases, with 6 bases between them. The germline V gene has CDR1 WNHNN and CDR2 SYGVQD (reference sequence). This CDR3 spans 13 amino acids. The CDR3 loop is CASSESWTTEAFF. DNA of the CDR3: TGCGCCAGCAGTGAGTCCTGGACCACTGAAGCTTTCTTT.

The table lists this clonotype with a count of one. This chain joins TRBV19 and TRBJ1-1; D is perhaps TRBD1 (5 bases). Trimming took 5 bases from V and 5 from J, leaving 12 bases between them. CDR1 and CDR2 from the germline V gene are LNHDA and SQIVND (reference sequence). The CDR3 contains 13 residues. The CDR3 loop reads CASSPSGWTEAFF. The CDR3 DNA follows: TGTGCCAGTAGTCCATCAGGGTGGACTGAAGCTTTCTTT.

The chain links TRBV4-1 to TRBJ1-5, with no clear D. This CDR3 is built from 15 residues. CDR1 is MGHRA and CDR2 is YSYEKL in the germline V gene. V lost 0 bases and J lost 0, with 6 bases in between. The CDR3 sequence is CASSQEANSNQPQHF. CDR3 nucleotides: TGCGCCAGCAGCCAAGAGGCTAATAGCAATCAGCCCCAGCATTTT.

By its share, this clonotype is medium-sized. The rearrangement links TRBV6-5 to TRBJ2-3; D possibly matches TRBD1 or TRBD2 (5 bases each). Per the germline V gene, CDR1 is MNHEY and CDR2 is SVGAGI. This CDR3 spans 15 amino acids. The germline V and J ends were trimmed by 2 bases and 4 bases, with 13 bases remaining between them. Written as DNA, the CDR3 is TGTGCCAGCAGTTACCGAACAGGAGGCTCAGATACGCAGTATTTT. Translating it yields CASSYRTGGSDTQYF.

The sample holds a few counts of this clonotype. The chain couples TRBV19 to TRBJ2-3; 8 bases agree with TRBD2. Germline V lookup: CDR1 LNHDA, CDR2 SQIVND (reference sequence). With V trimmed by 1 base and J by 4 bases, 4 bases remained unmatched. The length of the CDR3 is 15 residues. CDR3 in amino acids: CASSIAAGDSDTQYF. Written as DNA, the CDR3 is TGTGCCAGTAGTATAGCAGCGGGGGATTCAGATACGCAGTATTTT.

This clonotype was detected only a few times. This chain links TRBV27 with TRBJ2-3, with 12 bases lining up with TRBD1. The CDR3 loop spans 18 amino acids. Trimming removed 3 bases from V and 1 base from J; junction bases left unmatched: 8. Germline V CDR1 and CDR2: MNHEY, SMNVEV (reference sequence). The CDR3 is CASSFLGTGGGGTDTQYF. The CDR3 DNA sequence: TGTGCCAGCAGTTTTTTGGGGACAGGGGGCGGGGGCACAGATACGCAGTATTTT.

This clonotype is medium-sized (0.01 to 0.1%). The chain links TRBV20-1 to TRBJ1-3, with D unresolved. The CDR3 spans 15 residues. The V gene's germline CDR1 is DFQATT and CDR2 SNEGSKA (reference sequence). Trimming cost V 5 bases and J 0 bases, with 14 bases left between them. The CDR3 loop is CSASPQVNSGNTIYF. CDR3 sequence (DNA): TGCAGTGCTTCCCCCCAGGTGAACTCTGGAAACACCATATATTTT.

By share of the sample, this clonotype is medium-sized (0.01 to 0.1%). The chain has TRBV6-5 and TRBJ1-2; D not certain. The V and J ends lost 4 bases and 4 bases respectively, with 13 bases between them. Germline V gene sequence: CDR1 MNHEY, CDR2 SVGAGI. This CDR3 region has 14 residues. Written as DNA, the CDR3 is TGTGCCAGCAGTTCTCCCCCGCCACCCTATGGCTACACCTTC. This translates into CASSSPPPPYGYTF.

This clonotype has a handful of counts. This chain joins TRBV7-8 and TRBJ1-2; no firm D call. The CDR3 is 13 amino acids. Per germline, CDR1 SGHVS and CDR2 FQNEAQ. V was pared by 3 bases and J by 4 bases, with 9 bases between. The CDR3 coding sequence is TGTGCCAGCAGCTTGGCACGGGCCTATGGCTACACCTTC. Amino acids: CASSLARAYGYTF.

The genes are TRBV6-2 or TRBV6-3 and TRBJ2-7, with 7 bases fitting TRBD1. After removal of 2 bases from V and 0 bases from J, the junction contained 7 bases not matched to a gene. Per germline, CDR1 MNHEY and CDR2 SVGEGT. The CDR3 consists of 16 residues. CDR3 nucleotide sequence: TGTGCCAGCAGTTACGGGGGACAGCGATTCTCCTACGAGCAGTACTTC. This sequence encodes CASSYGGQRFSYEQYF.

The rearrangement uses TRBV7-9 and TRBJ1-1; no definite D call. V was pared by 2 bases and J by 8 bases, with 9 bases between. CDR3 length: 12 residues. Germline V gene data show CDR1 as SEHNR and CDR2 as FQNEAQ (reference sequence). DNA of the CDR3: TGTGCCAGCAGCTTAACCTTGTCAGAAGCTTTCTTT. Translation: CASSLTLSEAFF.

This chain links TRBV29-1 with TRBJ1-1; the D gene is possibly TRBD1 (6 bases). The V and J ends lost 7 bases and 8 bases respectively, with 14 bases between them. Per the germline V gene, CDR1 is SQVTM and CDR2 is ANQGSEA. This CDR3 has 11 residues. CDR3 sequence: CSGQRGTEAFF. The CDR3 DNA reads TGCAGCGGTCAACGGGGGACAGAAGCTTTCTTT.

The chain recombines TRBV15 with TRBJ1-4; a possible D gene is TRBD1 (5 bases). The CDR3 is made up of 14 amino acids. The V end lost 8 bases, the J end lost 8 bases, and 18 bases lay between the germline ends. The germline gives CDR1 LNHNV, CDR2 YYDKDF (reference sequence). The DNA for the CDR3 is TGTGCCACCCGTAGGAGGGGTATAGGGGAAAAACTGTTTTTT. Its protein product is CATRRRGIGEKLFF. The complete variable domain, with remaining parts taken from reference TRBV15 and TRBJ1-4, reads DAMVIQNPRYQVTQFGKPVTLSCSQTLNHNVMYWYQQKSSQAPKLLFHYYDKDFNNEADTPDNFQSRRPNTSFCFLDIRSPGLGDTAMYLCATRRRGIGEKLFFGSGTQLSVL.

This clonotype appeared a few times. The chain is built from TRBV5-1 and TRBJ1-2; the D gene is possibly TRBD1 (5 bases). CDR1 is SGHRS and CDR2 is YFSETQ in the germline V gene. The CDR3 is made up of 14 amino acids. With 4 bases removed from V and 5 bases from J, the gap between germline ends came to 15 bases. CDR3 sequence reads: CASSPGTEDYGYTF. In DNA form, the CDR3 reads TGCGCCAGCAGCCCCGGGACGGAAGATTATGGCTACACCTTC.

This chain connects TRBV18 to TRBJ2-5, with D possibly matching TRBD2 (6 bases). V gave up 0 bases and J gave up 5 bases, with 19 bases separating them. CDR3 length: 17 amino acids. CDR1 KGHSH and CDR2 LQKENI come from the germline V gene. This CDR3 reads CASSPPRGGGASETQYF. CDR3 nucleotides: TGTGCCAGCTCACCACCCCGGGGTGGAGGGGCATCTGAGACCCAGTACTTC.

This rearrangement joins TRBV19 to TRBJ2-3; D not certain. Germline V CDR1 and CDR2: LNHDA, SQIVND (reference sequence). Trimming took 7 bases from V and 2 from J, leaving 7 bases between them. CDR3 size: 12 residues. CDR3 nucleotide sequence: TGTGCCAGTAACTCCTTCACAGATACGCAGTATTTT. This gives the protein CASNSFTDTQYF.

Judged by abundance, this clonotype is medium-sized (0.01 to 0.1%). The chain joins TRBV24-1 to TRBJ1-2; D not certain. In germline, CDR1 is KGHDR, CDR2 SFDVKD. The CDR3 length is 12 residues. The germline V and J ends were trimmed by 1 base and 9 bases, with 8 bases remaining between them. The CDR3 is CATSDFAGSYTF. The CDR3 DNA reads as TGTGCCACCAGTGATTTCGCTGGGAGCTACACCTTC.

This clonotype occurred a few times. The CDR3 protein is CASSLKMRAVFYSPLHF. In nucleotides, the CDR3 is TGTGCCAGCAGCTTAAAGATGCGGGCTGTTTTTTATTCACCCCTCCACTTT. J is TRBJ1-6 and V is TRBV7-6; D ambiguous. Germline CDR1 is SGHVS and CDR2 is FNYEAQ. The CDR3 covers 17 residues. Trimming removed 2 bases at V and 8 bases at J, with 19 bases between.